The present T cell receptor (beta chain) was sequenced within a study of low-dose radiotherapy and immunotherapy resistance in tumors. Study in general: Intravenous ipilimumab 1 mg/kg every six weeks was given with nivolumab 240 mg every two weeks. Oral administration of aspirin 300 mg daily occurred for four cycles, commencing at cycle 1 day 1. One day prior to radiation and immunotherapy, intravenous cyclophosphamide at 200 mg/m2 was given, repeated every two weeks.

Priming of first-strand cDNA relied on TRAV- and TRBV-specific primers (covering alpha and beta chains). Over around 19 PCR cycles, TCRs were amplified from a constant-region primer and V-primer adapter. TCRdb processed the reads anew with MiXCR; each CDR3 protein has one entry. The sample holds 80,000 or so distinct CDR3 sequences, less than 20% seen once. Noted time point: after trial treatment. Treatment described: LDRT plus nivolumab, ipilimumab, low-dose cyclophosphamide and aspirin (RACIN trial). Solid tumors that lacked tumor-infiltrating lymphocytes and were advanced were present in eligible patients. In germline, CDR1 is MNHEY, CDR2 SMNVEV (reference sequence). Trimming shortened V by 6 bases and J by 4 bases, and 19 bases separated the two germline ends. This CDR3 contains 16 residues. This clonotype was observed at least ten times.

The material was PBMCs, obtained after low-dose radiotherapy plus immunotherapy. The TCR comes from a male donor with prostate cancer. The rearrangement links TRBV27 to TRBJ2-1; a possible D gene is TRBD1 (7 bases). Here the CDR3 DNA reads TGTGCCAGCAGCCTACGCGGGACAGCGATATACAATGAGCAGTTCTTC. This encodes CASSLRGTAIYNEQFF.